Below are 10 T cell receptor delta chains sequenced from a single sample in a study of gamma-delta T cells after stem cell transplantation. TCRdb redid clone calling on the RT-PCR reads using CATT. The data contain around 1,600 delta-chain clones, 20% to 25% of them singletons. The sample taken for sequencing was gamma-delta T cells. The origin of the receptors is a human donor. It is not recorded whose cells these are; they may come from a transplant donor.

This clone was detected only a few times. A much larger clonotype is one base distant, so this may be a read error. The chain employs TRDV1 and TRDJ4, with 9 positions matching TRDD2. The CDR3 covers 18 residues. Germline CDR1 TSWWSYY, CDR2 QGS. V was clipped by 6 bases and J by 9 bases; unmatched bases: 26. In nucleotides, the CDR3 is TGTGCTCTTGGTCCTCCTTCCTACGTTAGATGGGGGAGACTACGCTTGATCTTT. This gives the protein CALGPPSYVRWGRLRLIF.

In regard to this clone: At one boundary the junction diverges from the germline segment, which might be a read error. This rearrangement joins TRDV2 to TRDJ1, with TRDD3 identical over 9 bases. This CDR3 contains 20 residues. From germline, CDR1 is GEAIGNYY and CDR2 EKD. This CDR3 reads CARDNILPILGEDHTDKLIF. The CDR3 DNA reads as TGTGCCCGTGACAATATTCTTCCAATACTGGGGGAAGACCACACCGATAAACTCATCTTT.

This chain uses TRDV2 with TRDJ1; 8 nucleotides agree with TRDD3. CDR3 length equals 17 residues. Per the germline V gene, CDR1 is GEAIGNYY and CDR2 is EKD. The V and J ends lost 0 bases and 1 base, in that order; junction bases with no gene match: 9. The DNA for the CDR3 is TGTGCCTGTGACACCCTTTTTACTGGGGGCAGCACCGATAAACTCATCTTT. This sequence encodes CACDTLFTGGSTDKLIF.

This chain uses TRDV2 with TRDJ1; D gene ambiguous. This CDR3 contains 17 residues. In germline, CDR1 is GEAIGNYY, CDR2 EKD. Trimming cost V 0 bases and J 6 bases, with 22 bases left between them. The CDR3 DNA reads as TGTGCCTGTGACACCTTATCCACAGATGAATCTACCAATAAACTCATCTTT. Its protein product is CACDTLSTDESTNKLIF.

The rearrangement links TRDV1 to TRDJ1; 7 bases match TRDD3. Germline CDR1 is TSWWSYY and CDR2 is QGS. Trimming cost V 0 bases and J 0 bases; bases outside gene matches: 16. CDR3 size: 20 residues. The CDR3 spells CALGELNRDGWGKYTDKLIF. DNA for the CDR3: TGTGCTCTTGGGGAACTGAACCGGGACGGGTGGGGGAAATACACCGATAAACTCATCTTT.

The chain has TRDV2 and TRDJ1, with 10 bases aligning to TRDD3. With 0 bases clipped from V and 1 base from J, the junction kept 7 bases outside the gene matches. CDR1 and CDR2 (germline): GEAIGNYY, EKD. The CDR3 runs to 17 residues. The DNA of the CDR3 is TGTGCCTGTGACACCCTTGGACTGGGGGATGCCACCGATAAACTCATCTTT. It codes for CACDTLGLGDATDKLIF.

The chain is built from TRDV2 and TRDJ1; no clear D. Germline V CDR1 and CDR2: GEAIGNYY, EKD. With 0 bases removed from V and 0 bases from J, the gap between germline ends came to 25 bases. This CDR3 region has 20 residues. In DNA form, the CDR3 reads TGTGCCTGTGACACCGTCAGACCTGCGGCCAAACGACGGTACACCGATAAACTCATCTTT. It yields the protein CACDTVRPAAKRRYTDKLIF.

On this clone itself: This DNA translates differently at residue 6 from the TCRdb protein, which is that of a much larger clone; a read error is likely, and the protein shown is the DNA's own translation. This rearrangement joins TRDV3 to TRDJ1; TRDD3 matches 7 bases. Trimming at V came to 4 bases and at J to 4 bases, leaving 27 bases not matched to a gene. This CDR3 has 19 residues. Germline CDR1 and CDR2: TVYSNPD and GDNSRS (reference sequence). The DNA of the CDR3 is TGTGCCTCCTACTTCAGCCTCTTGGGGAATTACTGGGGCTTCGATAAACTCATCTTT. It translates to CASYFSLLGNYWGFDKLIF.

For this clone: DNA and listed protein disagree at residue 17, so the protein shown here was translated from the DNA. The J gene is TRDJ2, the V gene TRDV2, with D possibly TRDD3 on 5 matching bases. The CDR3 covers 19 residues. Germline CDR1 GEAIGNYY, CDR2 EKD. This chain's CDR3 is CACDTVGDTPPFSTAQPFF. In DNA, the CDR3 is TGTGCCTGTGACACAGTGGGAGATACCCCCCCGTTCTCGACAGCACAACCCTTCTTT.

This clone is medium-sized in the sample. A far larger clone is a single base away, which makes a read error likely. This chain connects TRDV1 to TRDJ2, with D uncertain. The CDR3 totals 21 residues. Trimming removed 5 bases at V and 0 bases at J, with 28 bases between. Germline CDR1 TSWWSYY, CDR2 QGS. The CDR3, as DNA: TGTGCTCTTGGGTCCCCGAAAACCCGTATCCTGATCAAAGCTTTGACAGCACAACTCTTCTTT. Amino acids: CALGSPKTRILIKALTAQLFF.